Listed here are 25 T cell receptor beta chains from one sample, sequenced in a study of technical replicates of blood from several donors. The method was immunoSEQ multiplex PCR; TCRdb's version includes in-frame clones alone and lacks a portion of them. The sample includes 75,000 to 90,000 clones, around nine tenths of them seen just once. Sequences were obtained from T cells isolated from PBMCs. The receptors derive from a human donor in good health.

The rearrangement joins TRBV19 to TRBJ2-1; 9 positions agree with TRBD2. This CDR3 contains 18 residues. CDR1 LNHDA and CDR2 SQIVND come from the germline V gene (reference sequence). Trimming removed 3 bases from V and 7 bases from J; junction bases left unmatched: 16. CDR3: CASSIGRIKAGGPNEQFF. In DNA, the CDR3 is TGTGCCAGTAGTATCGGTCGTATCAAAGCGGGGGGACCAAATGAGCAGTTCTTC.

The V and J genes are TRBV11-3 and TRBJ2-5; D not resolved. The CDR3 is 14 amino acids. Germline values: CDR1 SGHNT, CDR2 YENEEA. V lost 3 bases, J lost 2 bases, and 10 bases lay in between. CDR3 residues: CASSFWALQETQYF. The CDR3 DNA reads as TGTGCCAGCAGCTTCTGGGCCTTGCAAGAGACCCAGTACTTC.

This chain's CDR3 is CASSSTFGGANEQFF. DNA for the CDR3: TGTGCCAGCAGTTCCACCTTTGGGGGGGCGAATGAGCAGTTCTTC. This chain uses TRBV6-5 with TRBJ2-1, with a possible D match to TRBD2 (7 bases). Trimming cost V 4 bases and J 7 bases, with 17 bases left between them. Germline V gives CDR1 MNHEY, CDR2 SVGAGI. CDR3 length: 15 amino acids.

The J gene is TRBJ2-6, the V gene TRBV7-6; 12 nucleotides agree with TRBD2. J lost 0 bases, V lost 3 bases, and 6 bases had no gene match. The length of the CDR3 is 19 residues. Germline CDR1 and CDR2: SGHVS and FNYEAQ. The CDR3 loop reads CASSLTSGSSFSGANVLTF. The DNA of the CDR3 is TGTGCCAGCAGCTTGACTAGCGGGAGTTCATTCTCTGGGGCCAACGTCCTGACTTTC.

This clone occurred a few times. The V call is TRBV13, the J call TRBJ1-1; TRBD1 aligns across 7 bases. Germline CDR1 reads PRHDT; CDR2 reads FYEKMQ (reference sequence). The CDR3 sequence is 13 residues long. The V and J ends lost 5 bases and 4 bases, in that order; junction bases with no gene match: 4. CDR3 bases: TGTGCCAGCAGCCTACAGGGGACCACTGAAGCTTTCTTT. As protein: CASSLQGTTEAFF.

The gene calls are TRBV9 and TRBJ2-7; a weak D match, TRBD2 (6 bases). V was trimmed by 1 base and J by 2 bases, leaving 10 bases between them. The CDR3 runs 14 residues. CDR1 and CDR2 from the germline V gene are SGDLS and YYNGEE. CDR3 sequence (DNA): TGTGCCAGCAGCGTACTAGCGTCTGCCTACGAGCAGTACTTC. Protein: CASSVLASAYEQYF.

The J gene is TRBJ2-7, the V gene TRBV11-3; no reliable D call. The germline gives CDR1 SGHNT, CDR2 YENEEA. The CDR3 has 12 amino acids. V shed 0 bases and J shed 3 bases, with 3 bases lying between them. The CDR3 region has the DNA TGTGCCAGCAGCTTAGACATCTACGAGCAGTACTTC. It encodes CASSLDIYEQYF.

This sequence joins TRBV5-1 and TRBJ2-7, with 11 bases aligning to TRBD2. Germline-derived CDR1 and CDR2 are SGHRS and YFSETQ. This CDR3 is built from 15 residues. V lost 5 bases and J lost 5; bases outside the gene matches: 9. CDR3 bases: TGCGCCAGCAGTGATAATAGCGGGAGGGCGAACGAGCAGTACTTC. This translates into CASSDNSGRANEQYF.

The CDR3 DNA reads as TGTGCCAGCAGCTTTCTTAGACAGGGGGGGCGCTATAATTCACCCCTCCACTTT. This gives the protein CASSFLRQGGRYNSPLHF. This rearrangement joins TRBV5-6 to TRBJ1-6; TRBD1 matches 9 bases. Unmatched junction bases numbered 9, after V lost 2 bases and J lost 3 bases. CDR3 length: 18 amino acids. From germline, CDR1 is SGHDT and CDR2 YYEEEE.

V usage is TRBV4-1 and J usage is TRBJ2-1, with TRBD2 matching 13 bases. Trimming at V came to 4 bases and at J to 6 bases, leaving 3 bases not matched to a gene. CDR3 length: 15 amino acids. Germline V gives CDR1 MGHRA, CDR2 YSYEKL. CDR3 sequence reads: CASSPGTSGTNEQFF. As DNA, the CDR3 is TGCGCCAGCAGCCCGGGGACTAGCGGGACCAATGAGCAGTTCTTC.

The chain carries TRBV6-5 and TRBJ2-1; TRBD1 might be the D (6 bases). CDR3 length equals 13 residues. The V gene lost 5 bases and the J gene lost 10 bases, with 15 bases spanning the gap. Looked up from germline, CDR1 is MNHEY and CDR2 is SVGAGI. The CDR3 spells CASSVTGSGEQFF. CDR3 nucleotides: TGTGCCAGCAGTGTAACAGGGTCTGGCGAGCAGTTCTTC.

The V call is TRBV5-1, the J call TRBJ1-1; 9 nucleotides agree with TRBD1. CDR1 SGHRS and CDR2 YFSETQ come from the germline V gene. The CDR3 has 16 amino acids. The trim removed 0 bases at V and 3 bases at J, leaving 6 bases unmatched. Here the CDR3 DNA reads TGCGCCAGCAGCTTGGGACAGGGGGGTGTTGACACTGAAGCTTTCTTT. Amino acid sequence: CASSLGQGGVDTEAFF.

CDR3 nucleotide sequence: TGTGCCAGCAGCTATAGGCAGGGAGGCCCCGAGCAGTACTTC. Amino acids: CASSYRQGGPEQYF. V usage is TRBV5-4 and J usage is TRBJ2-7; a possible D gene is TRBD2 (6 bases). CDR1 and CDR2 (germline): SGHNT, YYREEE (reference sequence). Trimming took off 3 bases at V and 6 bases at J, with 16 bases between the two ends. The CDR3 runs to 14 residues. Based on the CDR3 plus reference TRBV5-4 and TRBJ2-7, the full variable domain is ETGVTQSPTHLIKTRGQQVTLRCSSQSGHNTVSWYQQALGQGPQFIFQYYREEENGRGNFPPRFSGLQFPNYSSELNVNALELDDSALYLCASSYRQGGPEQYFGPGTRLTVT.

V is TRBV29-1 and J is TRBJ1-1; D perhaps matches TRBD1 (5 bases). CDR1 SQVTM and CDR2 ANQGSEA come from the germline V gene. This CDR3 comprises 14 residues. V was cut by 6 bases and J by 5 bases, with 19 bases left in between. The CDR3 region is CSVSSLGGGTEAFF. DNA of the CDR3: TGCAGCGTATCCTCTCTTGGGGGGGGGACTGAAGCTTTCTTT.

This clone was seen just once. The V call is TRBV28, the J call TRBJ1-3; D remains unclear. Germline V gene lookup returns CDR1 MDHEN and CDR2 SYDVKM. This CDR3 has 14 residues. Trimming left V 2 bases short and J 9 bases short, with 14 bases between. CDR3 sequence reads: CASSLQHPLTTIYF. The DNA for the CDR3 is TGTGCCAGCAGTTTACAACACCCTTTAACCACCATATATTTT.

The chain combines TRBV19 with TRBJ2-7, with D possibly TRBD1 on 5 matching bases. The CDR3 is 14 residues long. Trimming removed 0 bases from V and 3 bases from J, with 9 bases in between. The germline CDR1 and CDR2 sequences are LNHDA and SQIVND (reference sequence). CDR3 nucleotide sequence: TGTGCCAGTAGTATAGACCCGACAGACTACGAGCAGTACTTC. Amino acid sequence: CASSIDPTDYEQYF.

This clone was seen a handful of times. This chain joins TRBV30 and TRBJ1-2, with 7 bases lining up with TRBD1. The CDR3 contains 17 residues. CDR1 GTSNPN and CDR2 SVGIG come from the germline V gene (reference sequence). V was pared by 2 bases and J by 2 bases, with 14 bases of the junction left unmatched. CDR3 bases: TGTGCCTGGAGTAAACTGGACAGGCAGTCGATAAACTATGGCTACACCTTC. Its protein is CAWSKLDRQSINYGYTF.

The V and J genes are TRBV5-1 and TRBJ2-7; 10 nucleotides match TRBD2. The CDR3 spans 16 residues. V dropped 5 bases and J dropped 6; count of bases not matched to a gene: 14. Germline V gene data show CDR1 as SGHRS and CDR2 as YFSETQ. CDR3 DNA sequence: TGCGCCAGCAGGTTTACCGGACTAGCGGAGGGTAGCGAGCAGTACTTC. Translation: CASRFTGLAEGSEQYF.

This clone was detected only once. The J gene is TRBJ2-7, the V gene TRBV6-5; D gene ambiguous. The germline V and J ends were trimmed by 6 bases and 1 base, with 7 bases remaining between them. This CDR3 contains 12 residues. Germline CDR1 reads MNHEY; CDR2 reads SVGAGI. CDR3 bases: TGTGCCAGCAGGGCAGGTTCCTACGAGCAGTACTTC. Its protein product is CASRAGSYEQYF.

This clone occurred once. This chain's CDR3 is CASSQFKKDGLETYEQYF. CDR3 in DNA: TGCGCCAGCAGCCAATTTAAAAAGGACGGACTCGAAACCTACGAGCAGTACTTC. J is TRBJ2-7 and V is TRBV4-1, with a tentative D call TRBD2 (5 bases). The CDR3 is 18 residues long. V gave up 2 bases and J gave up 2 bases, with 22 bases separating them. Germline CDR1 reads MGHRA; CDR2 reads YSYEKL.

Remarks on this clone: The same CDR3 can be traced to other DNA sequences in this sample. As DNA, the CDR3 is TGTGCCAGCAGACGACAGAACACCGGGGAGCTGTTTTTT. It yields the protein CASRRQNTGELFF. The chain is built from TRBV6-1 and TRBJ2-2; D is ambiguous. Germline V CDR1 and CDR2: MNHNS, SASEGT. V lost 6 bases, J lost 1 base, and 6 bases lay in between. CDR3 length: 13 residues.

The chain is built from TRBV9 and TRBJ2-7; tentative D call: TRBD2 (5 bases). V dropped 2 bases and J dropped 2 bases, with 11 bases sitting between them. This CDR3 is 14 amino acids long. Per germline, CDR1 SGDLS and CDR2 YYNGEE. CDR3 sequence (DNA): TGTGCCAGCAGCGTGGACTGGCCCGCCTACGAGCAGTACTTC. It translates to CASSVDWPAYEQYF.

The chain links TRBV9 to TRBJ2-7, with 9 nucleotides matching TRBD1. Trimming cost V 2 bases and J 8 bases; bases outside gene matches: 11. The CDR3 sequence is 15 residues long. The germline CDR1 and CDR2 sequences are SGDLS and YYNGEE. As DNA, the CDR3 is TGTGCCAGCAGCGTCGATCCGGGACAGGGAAATCAGCAGTACTTC. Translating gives CASSVDPGQGNQQYF.

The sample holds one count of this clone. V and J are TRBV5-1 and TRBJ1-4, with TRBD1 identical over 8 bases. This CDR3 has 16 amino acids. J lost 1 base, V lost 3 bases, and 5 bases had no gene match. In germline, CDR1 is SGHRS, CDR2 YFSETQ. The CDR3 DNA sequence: TGCGCCAGCAGCTGGGGAACAGGGGGAACTAATGAAAAACTGTTTTTT. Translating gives CASSWGTGGTNEKLFF.

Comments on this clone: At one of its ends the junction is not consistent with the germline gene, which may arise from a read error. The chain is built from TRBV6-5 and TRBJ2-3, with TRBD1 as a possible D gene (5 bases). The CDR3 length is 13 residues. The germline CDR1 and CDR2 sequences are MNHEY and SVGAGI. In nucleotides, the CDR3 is TGTGCCAGCAGTTACTCAGGCAGGGCCGAGAGACTTTTT. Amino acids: CASSYSGRAERLF.